Presented here are 29 T cell receptor beta chains from one specimen sequenced in a study of T cell responses to AZD1222 COVID-19 vaccine. TCRdb's copy holds only in-frame clones and misses some; the assay was immunoSEQ multiplex PCR. The table shows approximately 120,000 clones, with approximately 80% occurring only once. The sequences come from peripheral blood, collected 28 days after the second AZD1222 dose. The source of these receptors is an adult who received the AZD1222 COVID-19 vaccine.

The chain couples TRBV9 to TRBJ2-2, with D tentatively TRBD2 (5 bases). Germline CDR1 reads SGDLS; CDR2 reads YYNGEE. Trimming pared 0 bases from V and 6 bases from J, leaving 9 bases between. This CDR3 comprises 14 residues. As DNA, the CDR3 is TGTGCCAGCAGCGTAGGCGGGCTCCCCGGGGAGCTGTTTTTT. Amino acid sequence: CASSVGGLPGELFF.

The chain has TRBV12-3 or TRBV12-4 and TRBJ1-1; D is unclear. The V end lost 1 base, the J end lost 9 bases, and 12 bases lay between the germline ends. This CDR3 contains 13 residues. For the CDR3, the DNA is TGTGCCAGCAGTTTAGGGGCAAACCCCCAAGCTTTCTTT. Translating gives CASSLGANPQAFF.

This clone appeared a few times. The chain has TRBV9 and TRBJ1-6; the D is unclear. Germline CDR1 and CDR2: SGDLS and YYNGEE. This CDR3 contains 14 residues. The germline V and J ends were trimmed by 1 base and 7 bases, with 9 bases remaining between them. The CDR3 nucleotides are TGTGCCAGCAGCGTAAGCCAGGACAATTCACCCCTCCACTTT. It specifies CASSVSQDNSPLHF.

This chain joins TRBV4-2 and TRBJ2-1; 15 bases line up with TRBD2. J lost 9 bases, V lost 3 bases, and 6 bases had no gene match. Germline V gene data show CDR1 as LGHNA and CDR2 as YNFKEQ. The length of the CDR3 is 16 residues. CDR3 bases: TGTGCCAGCAGCCAGGGACTAGCGGGGGGCACGAGTGAGCAGTTCTTC. This encodes CASSQGLAGGTSEQFF.

V and J are TRBV5-1 and TRBJ1-2, with TRBD1 matching over 9 bases. Trimming took 0 bases from V and 3 from J; bases not matched to a gene: 15. The CDR3 extends over 19 amino acids. Germline V gene data show CDR1 as SGHRS and CDR2 as YFSETQ. The CDR3 region has the DNA TGCGCCAGCAGCTTGGCATTAGAGAATTTGGGACAGGGAGACTATGGCTACACCTTC. It translates to CASSLALENLGQGDYGYTF.

CDR3 sequence: CASSLAPRGAGETQYF. As DNA, the CDR3 is TGTGCCAGCAGCTTGGCTCCCCGGGGGGCGGGGGAGACCCAGTACTTC. This chain links TRBV5-5 with TRBJ2-5; TRBD2 is a possible D gene (7 bases). Trimming took off 0 bases at V and 5 bases at J, with 17 bases between the two ends. The CDR3 runs 16 residues. Germline CDR1 SGHKS, CDR2 YYEKEE (reference sequence).

The gene calls are TRBV7-2 and TRBJ2-7; TRBD1 agrees at 7 bases. This CDR3 is built from 18 residues. V lost 5 bases, J lost 3 bases, and 19 bases stayed unmatched. CDR1 is SGHTA and CDR2 is FQGNSA in the germline V gene. The CDR3: CASSPTHPSRQGLYEQYF. CDR3 DNA: TGTGCCAGCAGCCCAACGCACCCCAGTCGACAGGGCCTCTACGAGCAGTACTTC.

The chain couples TRBV5-1 to TRBJ1-2, with D possibly TRBD1 on 5 matching bases. The germline CDR1 and CDR2 sequences are SGHRS and YFSETQ. There are 14 residues in the CDR3. V lost 0 bases and J lost 8, with 14 bases in between. The CDR3 DNA reads TGCGCCAGCAGCTTGGATAGGGGAGATAGAGGCTACACCTTC. It translates to CASSLDRGDRGYTF.

The chain couples TRBV5-4 to TRBJ2-7; 7 bases are shared with TRBD2. The CDR3 has 17 residues. Germline lookup yields CDR1 SGHNT and CDR2 YYREEE (reference sequence). Germline trimming cut 5 bases from V and 2 bases from J; bases unmatched to any gene: 16. The CDR3 region is CASRRSSGSAGAYEQYF. For the CDR3, the DNA is TGTGCCAGCAGAAGGTCTAGCGGATCGGCGGGGGCCTACGAGCAGTACTTC.

The rearrangement joins TRBV4-1 to TRBJ1-6, with D possibly TRBD1 on 5 matching bases. V was clipped by 0 bases and J by 0 bases, with 9 bases between them. From germline, CDR1 is MGHRA and CDR2 YSYEKL. CDR3 length: 17 amino acids. The CDR3 region is CASSQDGASSYNSPLHF. CDR3 in DNA: TGCGCCAGCAGCCAAGATGGGGCGAGCTCCTATAATTCACCCCTCCACTTT.

This chain joins TRBV20-1 and TRBJ1-2; possibly TRBD1 for D (6 bases). V was pared by 3 bases and J by 3 bases, with 14 bases between. The CDR3 has 14 amino acids. Germline-derived CDR1 and CDR2 are DFQATT and SNEGSKA (reference sequence). The CDR3, as DNA: TGCAGTGCTAGTCTGGGGGGCGCCCACTATGGCTACACCTTC. It translates to CSASLGGAHYGYTF.

V usage is TRBV5-1 and J usage is TRBJ1-6, with D possibly matching TRBD1 (5 bases). CDR3 length: 16 amino acids. Trimming removed 2 bases at V and 7 bases at J, with 16 bases between. Germline V gene lookup returns CDR1 SGHRS and CDR2 YFSETQ. CDR3 bases: TGCGCCAGCAGCTTAGCCGGGACTGTGAGGAATTCACCCCTCCACTTT. This gives the protein CASSLAGTVRNSPLHF.

This chain uses TRBV28 with TRBJ2-7; TRBD2 aligns across 8 bases. Germline loops: CDR1 MDHEN, CDR2 SYDVKM. The CDR3 is 13 amino acids. The junction had 5 bases not matched to a gene; V was cut back by 10 bases and J by 0 bases. CDR3 in amino acids: CATGGGSSYEQYF. For the CDR3, the DNA is TGTGCCACCGGGGGGGGGAGCTCCTACGAGCAGTACTTC.

The J gene is TRBJ1-2, the V gene TRBV29-1, with D tentatively TRBD1 (5 bases). CDR3 size: 13 residues. The V gene's germline CDR1 is SQVTM and CDR2 ANQGSEA. Trimming cost V 4 bases and J 2 bases, with 11 bases left between them. The CDR3: CSVVGGPNYGYTF. The DNA for the CDR3 is TGCAGCGTTGTGGGGGGACCAAACTATGGCTACACCTTC.

The chain carries TRBV7-6 and TRBJ2-2; 12 bases are shared with TRBD1. The J segment lost 4 bases and the V segment lost 5 bases, leaving 5 bases of the junction unmatched. This CDR3 comprises 16 residues. Germline CDR1 reads SGHVS; CDR2 reads FNYEAQ. This CDR3 is CASSPGQGAITGELFF. For the CDR3, the DNA is TGTGCCAGCAGCCCGGGACAGGGGGCCATCACCGGGGAGCTGTTTTTT.

This CDR3 reads CASSPGAPLEQYF. The CDR3 DNA reads as TGTGCCAGCAGCCCGGGGGCCCCTCTAGAGCAGTACTTC. V is TRBV5-4 and J is TRBJ2-7; D may match TRBD1 or TRBD2 (6 bases each). V lost 4 bases and J lost 7, with 15 bases in between. Germline V lookup: CDR1 SGHNT, CDR2 YYREEE (reference sequence). This CDR3 is 13 amino acids long.

This clone was seen only a few times. The J gene is TRBJ1-6, the V gene TRBV5-1, with a weak D call TRBD1 (6 bases). Looked up from germline, CDR1 is SGHRS and CDR2 is YFSETQ. The CDR3 has 16 amino acids. V was cut by 3 bases and J by 2 bases, with 12 bases left in between. CDR3 protein: CASSSTGNTYNSPLHF. DNA for the CDR3: TGCGCCAGCAGCTCTACAGGGAACACCTATAATTCACCCCTCCACTTT.

The CDR3 DNA reads as TGCGCCAGCAGCTTTCCGGGACTAGCGGGGGCCAGCTCCTACAATGAGCAGTTCTTC. Protein: CASSFPGLAGASSYNEQFF. J is TRBJ2-1 and V is TRBV5-1; 14 bases agree with TRBD2. The CDR3 covers 19 residues. The V segment lost 2 bases and the J segment 0 bases; nucleotides outside the gene matches: 7. In germline, CDR1 is SGHRS, CDR2 YFSETQ.

V usage is TRBV3-1 (or the pseudogene TRBV3-2) and J usage is TRBJ1-5; weak D call: TRBD1 (5 bases). V was trimmed by 4 bases and J by 0 bases, leaving 16 bases between them. The CDR3 extends over 17 amino acids. Per germline, CDR1 LGHDT and CDR2 YNNKEL (reference sequence). The CDR3 coding sequence is TGTGCCAGCAGCCCCGGGACTCATGAAAATAGCAATCAGCCCCAGCATTTT. Its translation is CASSPGTHENSNQPQHF.

This clone was seen many times. V gene TRBV19 combines with J gene TRBJ1-2; TRBD1 aligns across 8 bases. Germline V lookup: CDR1 LNHDA, CDR2 SQIVND (reference sequence). CDR3 length equals 16 residues. V gave up 4 bases and J gave up 2 bases; unmatched junction bases: 9. The CDR3 DNA follows: TGTGCCAGTAGTACGACGGAGACAGGGGAAAACTATGGCTACACCTTC. It translates to CASSTTETGENYGYTF.

This sequence joins TRBV28 and TRBJ1-1; 8 bases agree with TRBD1. V trimming: 4 bases; J trimming: 11 bases; junction bases outside the gene matches: 6. The germline CDR1 and CDR2 sequences are MDHEN and SYDVKM. The CDR3 is 12 residues long. DNA of the CDR3: TGTGCCAGCAGTTCACAGGGGGTTGGGGCTTTCTTT. Amino acids: CASSSQGVGAFF.

The chain couples TRBV7-9 to TRBJ1-1; perhaps TRBD1 as D (5 bases). This CDR3 spans 15 amino acids. The germline V gene has CDR1 SEHNR and CDR2 FQNEAQ (reference sequence). Trimming cost V 3 bases and J 5 bases, with 16 bases left between them. This CDR3 reads CASSLMGGVGTEAFF. Written as DNA, the CDR3 is TGTGCCAGCAGCTTGATGGGGGGAGTAGGGACTGAAGCTTTCTTT.

The gene calls are TRBV4-1 and TRBJ1-2; 7 bases map to TRBD1. The junction had 12 bases not matched to a gene; V was cut back by 7 bases and J by 4 bases. CDR3 length equals 15 residues. CDR1 MGHRA and CDR2 YSYEKL come from the germline V gene. CDR3 loop: CASMTRDSFSYGYTF. CDR3 in DNA: TGCGCCAGCATGACTCGGGACAGCTTTTCCTATGGCTACACCTTC.

The rearrangement links TRBV6-5 to TRBJ1-2; no clear D. Trimming shortened V by 2 bases and J by 6 bases, and 10 bases separated the two germline ends. Germline CDR1 reads MNHEY; CDR2 reads SVGAGI. CDR3 size: 13 residues. The CDR3 sequence: CASSYPDGNGYTF. Here the CDR3 DNA reads TGTGCCAGCAGTTACCCCGATGGCAATGGCTACACCTTC.

The chain carries TRBV5-1 and TRBJ2-7; D is perhaps TRBD1 (5 bases). The V gene's germline CDR1 is SGHRS and CDR2 YFSETQ. This CDR3 spans 15 amino acids. V dropped 3 bases and J dropped 0 bases, with 13 bases sitting between them. CDR3 sequence reads: CASSSQAGNSYEQYF. DNA for the CDR3: TGCGCCAGCAGCTCTCAAGCAGGGAACTCCTACGAGCAGTACTTC.

This clone was detected a few times. V usage is TRBV3-1 (or the pseudogene TRBV3-2) and J usage is TRBJ2-3, with TRBD2 matching over 8 bases. Germline trimming cut 4 bases from V and 3 bases from J; bases unmatched to any gene: 3. The CDR3 totals 14 residues. The germline V gene has CDR1 LGHDT and CDR2 YNNKEL (reference sequence). CDR3 loop: CASSPSGGTDTQYF. CDR3 DNA sequence: TGTGCCAGCAGCCCCTCGGGGGGGACAGATACGCAGTATTTT.

The rearrangement links TRBV28 to TRBJ1-2; the D is unclear. CDR1 MDHEN and CDR2 SYDVKM come from the germline V gene. The CDR3 extends over 13 amino acids. V was pared by 5 bases and J by 5 bases, with 12 bases between. CDR3 sequence reads: CASSGIVGYGYTF. CDR3 coding DNA: TGTGCCAGCAGTGGGATTGTGGGTTATGGCTACACCTTC.

To note about this clone: The junction shows a germline mismatch at one end, possibly a read error. The chain combines TRBV7-9 with TRBJ2-7; perhaps TRBD1 as D (6 bases). The CDR3 has 16 amino acids. Per germline, CDR1 SEHNR and CDR2 FQNEAQ (reference sequence). CDR3 in amino acids: CANSLATTGALSLSYF. The CDR3 coding sequence is TGTGCCAACAGCTTAGCGACGACAGGAGCCCTTTCATTGAGCTACTTC.

The chain uses TRBV28 and TRBJ1-4; TRBD1 matches at 8 bases. Germline lookup yields CDR1 MDHEN and CDR2 SYDVKM. V shed 7 bases, J shed 6 bases, and the junction held 4 bases outside the gene matches. CDR3 length equals 13 residues. This CDR3 reads CASKPGQDEKLFF. The DNA for the CDR3 is TGTGCCAGCAAACCGGGACAGGATGAAAAACTGTTTTTT.